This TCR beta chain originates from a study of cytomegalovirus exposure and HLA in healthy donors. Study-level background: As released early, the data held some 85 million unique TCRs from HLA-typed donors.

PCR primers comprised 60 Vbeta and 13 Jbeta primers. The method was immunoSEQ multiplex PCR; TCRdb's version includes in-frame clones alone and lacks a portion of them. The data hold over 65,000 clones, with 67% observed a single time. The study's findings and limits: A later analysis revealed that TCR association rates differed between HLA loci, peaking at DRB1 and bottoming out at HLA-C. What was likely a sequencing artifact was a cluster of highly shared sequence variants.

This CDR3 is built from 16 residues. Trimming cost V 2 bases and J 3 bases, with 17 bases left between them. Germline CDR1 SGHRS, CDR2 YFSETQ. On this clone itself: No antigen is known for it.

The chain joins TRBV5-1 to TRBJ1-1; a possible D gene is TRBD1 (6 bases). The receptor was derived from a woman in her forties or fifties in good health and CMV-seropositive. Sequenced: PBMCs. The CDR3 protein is CASSFSYLNRDTEAFF. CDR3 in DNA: TGCGCCAGCAGCTTCTCTTATTTGAACAGGGACACTGAAGCTTTCTTT. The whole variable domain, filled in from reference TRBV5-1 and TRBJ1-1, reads KAGVTQTPRYLIKTRGQQVTLSCSPISGHRSVSWYQQTPGQGLQFLFEYFSETQRNKGNFPGRFSGRQFSNSRSEMNVSTLELGDSALYLCASSFSYLNRDTEAFFGQGTRLTVV.